Following are 20 T cell receptor beta chains from one sample sequenced in a study of shared clonotypes between healthy human individuals (dated by TCRdb to 2020 to 2022). The receptor library was made with the immunoSEQ multiplex PCR assay. TCRdb provides this immuneACCESS table in a form limited to in-frame rearrangements. Some clones are lacking; in checked studies, under half of them reflect an unresolved V gene, and why the rest are absent is not known. The sample data list some 1.4 million clones, and roughly 97% of these were observed just once. Approximately 1.1% of the sample rests with the top ten. Source material: naive CD4+ T cells sorted from blood. The label giving this sample's cell subset or site can be read as: CD45RA+ positively selected. The receptors derive from a man aged 25-45 years in good health.

The V call is TRBV5-1, the J call TRBJ2-1; maybe TRBD2 (7 bases). Between the trimmed V and J ends, which lost 7 bases and 9 bases, there was a span of 17 bases. CDR1 is SGHRS, CDR2 YFSETQ, per germline. The CDR3 sequence is 13 residues long. The CDR3 is CASGRLGGGEQFF. CDR3 coding DNA: TGCGCCAGCGGGCGGTTGGGAGGGGGTGAGCAGTTCTTC.

CDR3 nucleotides: TGCGCCAGCAGTTGGGACAGGGGATTTCCGAACACCGGGGAGCTGTTTTTT. Protein product: CASSWDRGFPNTGELFF. The chain is built from TRBV5-1 and TRBJ2-2; 10 bases map to TRBD1. Germline assignment: CDR1 SGHRS and CDR2 YFSETQ. Trimming took 5 bases from V and 0 from J; bases not matched to a gene: 7. This CDR3 contains 17 residues. Using reference TRBV5-1 and TRBJ2-2 for the parts outside the CDR3, the full variable domain is KAGVTQTPRYLIKTRGQQVTLSCSPISGHRSVSWYQQTPGQGLQFLFEYFSETQRNKGNFPGRFSGRQFSNSRSEMNVSTLELGDSALYLCASSWDRGFPNTGELFFGEGSRLTVL.

The chain links TRBV5-6 to TRBJ2-7; 7 positions agree with TRBD1. CDR3 length equals 15 residues. From germline, CDR1 is SGHDT and CDR2 YYEEEE. V dropped 4 bases and J dropped 2; count of bases not matched to a gene: 9. The CDR3 DNA follows: TGTGCCAGCAGCCCCGGGACAGCCTATCCCTACGAGCAGTACTTC. Protein product: CASSPGTAYPYEQYF.

The genes are TRBV10-2 and TRBJ2-7; 8 bases align to TRBD1. The V gene end was trimmed by 3 bases and the J gene end by 3 bases; junction bases not matched to a gene: 7. This CDR3 comprises 15 residues. Germline CDR1 WSHSY, CDR2 SAAADI. The chain's CDR3 is CASSERQGMVYEQYF. The DNA of the CDR3 is TGCGCCAGCAGTGAAAGACAGGGGATGGTCTACGAGCAGTACTTC.

V is TRBV6-1 and J is TRBJ2-7; possibly TRBD1 for D (5 bases). CDR3 size: 15 residues. V dropped 4 bases and J dropped 0 bases, with 13 bases sitting between them. Germline V gene lookup returns CDR1 MNHNS and CDR2 SASEGT. The CDR3 protein is CASSALSGASYEQYF. CDR3 nucleotides: TGTGCCAGCAGTGCCCTTAGTGGGGCCTCCTACGAGCAGTACTTC.

In its sample, this clone was seen once. The chain is built from TRBV7-2 and TRBJ2-7; 9 nucleotides match TRBD2. The V segment lost 0 bases and the J segment 4 bases; nucleotides outside the gene matches: 4. This CDR3 is 15 amino acids long. Germline V gene data show CDR1 as SGHTA and CDR2 as FQGNSA. The CDR3 region is CASSLAVAGVYEQYF. In nucleotides, the CDR3 is TGTGCCAGCAGCTTAGCGGTAGCGGGAGTGTACGAGCAGTACTTC.

As concerns this clone: This specimen includes other DNA sequences encoding the same CDR3. This chain connects TRBV10-3 to TRBJ2-1; possibly TRBD2 for D (6 bases). Germline V gene sequence: CDR1 ENHRY, CDR2 SYGVKD. The CDR3 is 14 residues long. V gave up 10 bases and J gave up 0 bases, with 13 bases separating them. CDR3: CATLRGSSYNEQFF. Here the CDR3 DNA reads TGTGCCACACTCCGGGGGAGCTCCTACAATGAGCAGTTCTTC.

V usage is TRBV9 and J usage is TRBJ2-7; TRBD1 is a possible D gene (7 bases). The CDR3 is made up of 17 amino acids. The ends were cut back, 0 bases at V and 9 bases at J, with 25 bases in the middle. Germline CDR1 is SGDLS and CDR2 is YYNGEE. DNA of the CDR3: TGTGCCAGCAGCGTAGGACAGGGAGGTCCTAGCGTCCCACCGCAGTACTTC. Translation: CASSVGQGGPSVPPQYF. The full variable domain, with the rest looked up from reference TRBV9 and TRBJ2-7, is DSGVTQTPKHLITATGQRVTLRCSPRSGDLSVYWYQQSLDQGLQFLIQYYNGEERAKGNILERFSAQQFPDLHSELNLSSLELGDSALYFCASSVGQGGPSVPPQYFGPGTRLTVT.

The chain recombines TRBV18 with TRBJ2-7; 9 nucleotides line up with TRBD1. Per germline, CDR1 KGHSH and CDR2 LQKENI. Unmatched junction bases numbered 11, after V lost 1 base and J lost 7 bases. The CDR3 covers 16 residues. CDR3: CASSPLDGTGTGEQYF. CDR3 sequence (DNA): TGTGCCAGCTCACCACTCGATGGGACAGGGACTGGGGAGCAGTACTTC.

The V gene is TRBV5-1, the J gene TRBJ2-7; the match to TRBD2 covers 15 bases. This CDR3 has 18 residues. Germline V gives CDR1 SGHRS, CDR2 YFSETQ. J lost 6 bases, V lost 4 bases, and 14 bases had no gene match. The CDR3 loop reads CASSKPGLAGGSAREQYF. CDR3 DNA sequence: TGCGCCAGCAGCAAACCGGGACTAGCGGGAGGTTCAGCCCGCGAGCAGTACTTC. The whole variable domain, remainder taken from reference TRBV5-1 and TRBJ2-7, is KAGVTQTPRYLIKTRGQQVTLSCSPISGHRSVSWYQQTPGQGLQFLFEYFSETQRNKGNFPGRFSGRQFSNSRSEMNVSTLELGDSALYLCASSKPGLAGGSAREQYFGPGTRLTVT.

This chain joins TRBV7-8 and TRBJ1-5; possibly TRBD1 for D (5 bases). CDR1 and CDR2 from the germline V gene are SGHVS and FQNEAQ. Trimming cost V 5 bases and J 5 bases, with 25 bases left between them. The CDR3 runs 18 residues. The CDR3 sequence: CASSTIPGTYKGHQPQHF. The CDR3 DNA reads TGTGCCAGCAGCACAATTCCCGGGACTTACAAGGGGCATCAGCCCCAGCATTTT.

CDR3 in DNA: TGTGCCTGGGGCGTAGGGGCGGCCTCCTTCCAAGAGACCCAGTACTTC. Encoded protein: CAWGVGAASFQETQYF. The chain uses TRBV30 and TRBJ2-5; TRBD1 might be the D (5 bases). Germline-derived CDR1 and CDR2 are GTSNPN and SVGIG (reference sequence). The CDR3 is 16 amino acids. Trimming cost V 5 bases and J 1 base, with 20 bases left between them.

Of note for this clone: The junction departs from germline at one end; a sequencing error may be responsible. The V gene is TRBV7-7, the J gene TRBJ2-5; D might be TRBD2 (6 bases). Germline CDR1 SSHAT, CDR2 FNYEAQ (reference sequence). This CDR3 has 14 residues. CDR3 protein: CASSLLVAGETQYF. The CDR3 DNA follows: TGTGCTAGCAGCTTATTAGTTGCGGGGGAGACCCAGTACTTC.

The genes are TRBV5-1 and TRBJ2-7; 8 nucleotides match TRBD1. Germline V gene lookup returns CDR1 SGHRS and CDR2 YFSETQ. V lost 4 bases, J lost 0 bases, and 6 bases stayed unmatched. CDR3 length: 15 amino acids. The CDR3 protein is CASSPQTGASYEQYF. As DNA, the CDR3 is TGCGCCAGCAGCCCGCAGACAGGGGCCTCCTACGAGCAGTACTTC.

This sequence joins TRBV10-3 and TRBJ2-3; 12 bases match TRBD2. V was clipped by 6 bases and J by 5 bases; unmatched bases: 9. Germline lookup yields CDR1 ENHRY and CDR2 SYGVKD. There are 16 residues in the CDR3. CDR3 amino acids: CAIRMTSGSVGDTQYF. Written as DNA, the CDR3 is TGTGCCATCAGGATGACTAGCGGGAGTGTCGGAGATACGCAGTATTTT.

The rearrangement uses TRBV19 and TRBJ2-2; 7 nucleotides agree with TRBD1. CDR3 length: 15 amino acids. CDR1 is LNHDA, CDR2 SQIVND, per germline (reference sequence). Trimming at V came to 6 bases and at J to 3 bases, leaving 7 bases not matched to a gene. This CDR3 reads CASRRDRAYTGELFF. DNA for the CDR3: TGTGCCAGTAGAAGAGACAGGGCCTACACCGGGGAGCTGTTTTTT. Full variable domain (remainder filled in from reference TRBV19 and TRBJ2-2): DGGITQSPKYLFRKEGQNVTLSCEQNLNHDAMYWYRQDPGQGLRLIYYSQIVNDFQKGDIAEGYSVSREKKESFPLTVTSAQKNPTAFYLCASRRDRAYTGELFFGEGSRLTVL.

This chain links TRBV7-8 with TRBJ2-7, with no clear D. The germline V gene encodes CDR1 SGHVS and CDR2 FQNEAQ. Trimming removed 5 bases at V and 6 bases at J, with 11 bases between. CDR3 size: 12 residues. CDR3 bases: TGTGCCAGCAGCGTAGGGCCGGGCGAGCAGTACTTC. Protein: CASSVGPGEQYF.

J is TRBJ1-5 and V is TRBV5-6, with unresolved D. Germline CDR1 SGHDT, CDR2 YYEEEE. V shed 3 bases and J shed 4 bases, with 23 bases lying between them. The CDR3 is 18 amino acids. CDR3 nucleotide sequence: TGTGCCAGCAGCTCGTCACTAAATCCGGACTATCGGAATCAGCCCCAGCATTTT. Its protein product is CASSSSLNPDYRNQPQHF.

Comments on this clone: The same CDR3 can be traced to other DNA sequences in this sample. The V gene is TRBV9, the J gene TRBJ1-5; D unresolved. V was pared by 0 bases and J by 0 bases, with 7 bases between. CDR1 SGDLS and CDR2 YYNGEE come from the germline V gene. The CDR3 length is 15 residues. Here the CDR3 DNA reads TGTGCCAGCAGCGTAGGGACCGGTAGCAATCAGCCCCAGCATTTT. It codes for CASSVGTGSNQPQHF.

The chain carries TRBV27 and TRBJ1-5; D is undetermined. Germline V gene data show CDR1 as MNHEY and CDR2 as SMNVEV (reference sequence). The CDR3 length is 18 residues. V dropped 0 bases and J dropped 4 bases, with 19 bases sitting between them. The CDR3 nucleotides are TGTGCCAGCAGTTTATCCTTGGCGGGTCAGCCGGATAATCAGCCCCAGCATTTT. This encodes CASSLSLAGQPDNQPQHF.